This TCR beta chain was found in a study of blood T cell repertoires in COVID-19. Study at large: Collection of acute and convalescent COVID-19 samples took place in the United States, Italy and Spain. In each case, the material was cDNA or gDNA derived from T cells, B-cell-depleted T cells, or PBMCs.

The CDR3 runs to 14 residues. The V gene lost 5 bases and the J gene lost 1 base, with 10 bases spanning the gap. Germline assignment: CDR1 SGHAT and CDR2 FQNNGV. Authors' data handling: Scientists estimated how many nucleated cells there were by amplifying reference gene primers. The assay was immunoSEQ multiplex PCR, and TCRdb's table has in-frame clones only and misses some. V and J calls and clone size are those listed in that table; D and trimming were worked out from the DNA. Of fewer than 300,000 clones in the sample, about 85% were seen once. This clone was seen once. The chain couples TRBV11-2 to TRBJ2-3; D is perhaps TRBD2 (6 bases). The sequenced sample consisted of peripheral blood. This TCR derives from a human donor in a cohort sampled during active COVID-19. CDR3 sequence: CASSPTRGTDTQYF. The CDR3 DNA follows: TGTGCCAGCAGCCCGACTAGAGGCACAGATACGCAGTATTTT.